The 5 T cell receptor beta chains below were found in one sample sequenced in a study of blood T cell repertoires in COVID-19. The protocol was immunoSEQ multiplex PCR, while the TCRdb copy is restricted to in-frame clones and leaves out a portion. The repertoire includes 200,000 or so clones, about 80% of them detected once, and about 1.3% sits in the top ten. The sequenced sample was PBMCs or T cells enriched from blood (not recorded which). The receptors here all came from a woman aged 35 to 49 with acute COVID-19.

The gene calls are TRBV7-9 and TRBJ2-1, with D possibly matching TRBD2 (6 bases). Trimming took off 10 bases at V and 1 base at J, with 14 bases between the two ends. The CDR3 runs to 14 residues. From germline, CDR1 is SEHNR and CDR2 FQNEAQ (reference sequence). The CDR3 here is CATTGGISYNEQFF. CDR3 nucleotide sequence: TGTGCCACCACTGGGGGGATTTCCTACAATGAGCAGTTCTTC.

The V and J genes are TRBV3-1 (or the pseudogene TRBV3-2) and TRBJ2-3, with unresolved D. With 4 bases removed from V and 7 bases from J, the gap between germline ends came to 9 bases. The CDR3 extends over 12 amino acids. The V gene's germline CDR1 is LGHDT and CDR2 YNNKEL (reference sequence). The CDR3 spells CASSPQENTQYF. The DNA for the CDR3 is TGTGCCAGCAGCCCACAAGAAAATACGCAGTATTTT.

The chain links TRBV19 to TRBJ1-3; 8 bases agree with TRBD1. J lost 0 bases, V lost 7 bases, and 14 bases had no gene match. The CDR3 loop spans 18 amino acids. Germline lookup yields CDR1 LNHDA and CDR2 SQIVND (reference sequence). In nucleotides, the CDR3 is TGTGCCAGTACTCGCCAGGGGGCTGGAGGACTCTCTGGAAACACCATATATTTT. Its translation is CASTRQGAGGLSGNTIYF.

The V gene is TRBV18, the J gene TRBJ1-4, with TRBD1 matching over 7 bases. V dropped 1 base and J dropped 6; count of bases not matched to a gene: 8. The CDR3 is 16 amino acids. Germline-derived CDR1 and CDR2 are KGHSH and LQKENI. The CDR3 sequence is CASSPLERGRHEKLFF. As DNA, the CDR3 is TGTGCCAGCTCACCACTCGAAAGGGGGCGCCATGAAAAACTGTTTTTT.

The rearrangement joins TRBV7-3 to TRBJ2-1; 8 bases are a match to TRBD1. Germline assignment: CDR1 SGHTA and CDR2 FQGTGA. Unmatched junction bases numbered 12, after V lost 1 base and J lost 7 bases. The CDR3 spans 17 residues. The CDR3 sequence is CASSLRGRTGSGNEQFF. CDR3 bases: TGTGCCAGCAGCTTAAGAGGGAGGACAGGGAGCGGGAATGAGCAGTTCTTC.